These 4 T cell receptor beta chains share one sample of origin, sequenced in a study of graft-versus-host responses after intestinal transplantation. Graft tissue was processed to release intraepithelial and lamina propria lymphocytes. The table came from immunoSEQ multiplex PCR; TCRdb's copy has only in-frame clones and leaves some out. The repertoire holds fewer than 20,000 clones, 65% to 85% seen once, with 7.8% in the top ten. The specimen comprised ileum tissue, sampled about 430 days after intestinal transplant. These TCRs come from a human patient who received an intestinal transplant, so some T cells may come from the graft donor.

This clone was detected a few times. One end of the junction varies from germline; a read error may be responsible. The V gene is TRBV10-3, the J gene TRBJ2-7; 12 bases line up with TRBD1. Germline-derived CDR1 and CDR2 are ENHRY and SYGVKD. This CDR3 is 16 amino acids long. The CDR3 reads CASSGIPGQGASEQYF. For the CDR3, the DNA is TGTGCCAGCAGTGGAATACCGGGACAGGGGGCGTCCGAGCAGTACTTC.

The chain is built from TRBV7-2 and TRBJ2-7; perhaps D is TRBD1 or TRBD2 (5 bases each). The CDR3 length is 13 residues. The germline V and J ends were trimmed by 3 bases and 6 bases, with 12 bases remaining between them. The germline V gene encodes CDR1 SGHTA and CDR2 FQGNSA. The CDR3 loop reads CASSLGPLGEQYF. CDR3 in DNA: TGTGCCAGCAGCTTGGGACCCCTGGGCGAGCAGTACTTC.

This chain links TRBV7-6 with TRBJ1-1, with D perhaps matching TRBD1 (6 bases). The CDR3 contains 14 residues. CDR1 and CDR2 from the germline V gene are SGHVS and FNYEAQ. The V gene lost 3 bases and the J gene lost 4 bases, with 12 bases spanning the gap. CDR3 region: CASSLSVGGTEAFF. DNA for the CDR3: TGTGCCAGCAGCTTGTCGGTAGGGGGCACTGAAGCTTTCTTT.

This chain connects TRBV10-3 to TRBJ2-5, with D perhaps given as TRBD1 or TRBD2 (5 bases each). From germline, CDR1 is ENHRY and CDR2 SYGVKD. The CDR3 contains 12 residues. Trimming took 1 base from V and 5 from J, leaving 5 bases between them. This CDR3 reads CAISEWGETQYF. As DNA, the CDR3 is TGTGCCATCAGTGAGTGGGGGGAGACCCAGTACTTC.